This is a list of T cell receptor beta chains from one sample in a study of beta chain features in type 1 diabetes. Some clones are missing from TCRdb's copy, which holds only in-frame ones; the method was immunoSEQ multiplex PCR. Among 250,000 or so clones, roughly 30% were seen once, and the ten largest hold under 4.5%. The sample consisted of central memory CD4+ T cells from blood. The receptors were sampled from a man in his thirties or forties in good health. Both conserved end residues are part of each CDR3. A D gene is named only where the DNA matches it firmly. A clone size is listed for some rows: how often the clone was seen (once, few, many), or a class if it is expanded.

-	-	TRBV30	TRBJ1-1	TGTGCCTGGAGTTCGTACAGATTTGAAGCTTTCTTT	CAWSSYRFEAFF
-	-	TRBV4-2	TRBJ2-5	TGTGCCAGCAGTCTAGGGGTGGGAGAGACCCAGTACTTC	CASSLGVGETQYF
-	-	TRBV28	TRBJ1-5	TGTGCCAGCCAACCTGGGTCCCTTAGCAATCAGCCCCAGCATTTT	CASQPGSLSNQPQHF
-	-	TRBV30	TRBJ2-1	TGTGCCTGGAGTGTACTAACAGCTGAGCAGTTCTTC	CAWSVLTAEQFF
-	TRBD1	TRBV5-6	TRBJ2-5	TGTGCCAGCGGACAGGGTACGGAGACCCAGTACTTC	CASGQGTETQYF
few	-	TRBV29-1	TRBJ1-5	TGCAGCGTCCGAGGGTCTGGAGATCAGCCCCAGCATTTT	CSVRGSGDQPQHF
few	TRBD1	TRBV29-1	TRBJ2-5	TGCAGCGTCTCGACAGGGTTGGGTAGGGAGACCCAGTACTTC	CSVSTGLGRETQYF
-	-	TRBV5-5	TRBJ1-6	TGTGCCAGCAGCGTCGGACAGCAGAGCTCCTATAATTCACCCCTCCACTTT	CASSVGQQSSYNSPLHF
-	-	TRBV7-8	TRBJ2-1	TGTGCCAGCAGCTTAAGAAGGCTCAATGAGCAGTTCTTC	CASSLRRLNEQFF
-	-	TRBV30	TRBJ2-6	TGTGCCTGGAGTCGGTACAGGTCAAACTCTGGGGCCAACGTCCTGACTTTC	CAWSRYRSNSGANVLTF
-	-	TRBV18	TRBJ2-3	TGTGCCAGCTCACAGGTACAGACCACAGATACGCAGTATTTT	CASSQVQTTDTQYF
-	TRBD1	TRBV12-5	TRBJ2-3	TGTGCTAGTGGTACCGCCGGGACAGGGTTCACAGATACGCAGTATTTT	CASGTAGTGFTDTQYF
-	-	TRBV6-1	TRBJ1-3	TGTGCCAGCAGGCCTCGGAACTCTGGAAACACCATATATTTT	CASRPRNSGNTIYF
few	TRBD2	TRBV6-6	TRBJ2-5	TGTGCCAGCAGTTACGGCGGGAGGGCCCGGGAGACCCAGTACTTC	CASSYGGRARETQYF
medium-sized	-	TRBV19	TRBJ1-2	TGTGCCAGTAGTATCGGGGGACTTGGTGGCTACACCTTC	CASSIGGLGGYTF
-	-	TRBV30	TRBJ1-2	TGTGCCTGGAGTGGACCTCCTAACTATGGCTACACCTTC	CAWSGPPNYGYTF
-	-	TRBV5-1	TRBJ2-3	TGCGCCAGCAGCTTGTCTCTTTCCACCACAGATACGCAGTATTTT	CASSLSLSTTDTQYF
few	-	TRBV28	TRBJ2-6	TGTGCCAGCAGTTTAGAGGGCACCACCTCTGGGGCCAACGTCCTGACTTTC	CASSLEGTTSGANVLTF
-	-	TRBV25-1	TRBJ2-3	TGTGCCAGCGGGGACTTCCTCAGCACAGATACGCAGTATTTT	CASGDFLSTDTQYF
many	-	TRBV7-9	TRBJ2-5	TGTGCCAGCACTCGTCAGCGGGAGACCCAGTACTTC	CASTRQRETQYF
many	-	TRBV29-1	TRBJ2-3	TGCAGCGTATTTGGACTGAGCACAGATACGCAGTATTTT	CSVFGLSTDTQYF
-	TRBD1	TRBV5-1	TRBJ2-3	TGCGCCAGCAGCTTGGCAGCCGGGACAGGGGGCACAGATACGCAGTATTTT	CASSLAAGTGGTDTQYF
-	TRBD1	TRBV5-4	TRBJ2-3	TGTGCCAGCAGCCCCGGACAGGGACGCACAGATACGCAGTATTTT	CASSPGQGRTDTQYF
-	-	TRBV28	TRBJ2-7	TGTGCCAGCAGTACCCCGACTCGCGGACAGTACTTC	CASSTPTRGQYF
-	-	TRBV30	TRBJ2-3	TGTGCCTGGAGTGACCTTGGACAGAAGTCAGATACGCAGTATTTT	CAWSDLGQKSDTQYF
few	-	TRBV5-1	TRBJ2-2	TGCGCCAGCAGCTTGGCCGGGCAGGTCATCACCGGGGAGCTGTTTTTT	CASSLAGQVITGELFF
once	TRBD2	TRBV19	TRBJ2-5	TGTGCCAGTAGTACCTATAGCGGGGGCGTCGGGGAGACCCAGTACTTC	CASSTYSGGVGETQYF
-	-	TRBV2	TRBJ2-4	TGTGCCAGCAGTCCGGGACAAACTATAGCCAAAAACATTCAGTACTTC	CASSPGQTIAKNIQYF
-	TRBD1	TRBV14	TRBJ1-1	TGTGCCAGCAGCCAGCCAGGGGGTACTGAAGCTTTCTTT	CASSQPGGTEAFF
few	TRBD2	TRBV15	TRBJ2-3	TGTGCCACCAGCAGAGGTTTGAAGGCGGGAGGCACAGATACGCAGTATTTT	CATSRGLKAGGTDTQYF
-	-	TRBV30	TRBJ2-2	TGTGCCTGGAAGTACAGCCAATTTACCGGGGAGCTGTTTTTT	CAWKYSQFTGELFF
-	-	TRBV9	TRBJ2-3	TGTGCCAGCAGCGTAGGGAGGGTAGTCTCAGATACGCAGTATTTT	CASSVGRVVSDTQYF
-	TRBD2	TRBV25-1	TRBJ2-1	TGTGCCAGCAGTGCCCTAGCGGTGGGGAATGAGCAGTTCTTC	CASSALAVGNEQFF